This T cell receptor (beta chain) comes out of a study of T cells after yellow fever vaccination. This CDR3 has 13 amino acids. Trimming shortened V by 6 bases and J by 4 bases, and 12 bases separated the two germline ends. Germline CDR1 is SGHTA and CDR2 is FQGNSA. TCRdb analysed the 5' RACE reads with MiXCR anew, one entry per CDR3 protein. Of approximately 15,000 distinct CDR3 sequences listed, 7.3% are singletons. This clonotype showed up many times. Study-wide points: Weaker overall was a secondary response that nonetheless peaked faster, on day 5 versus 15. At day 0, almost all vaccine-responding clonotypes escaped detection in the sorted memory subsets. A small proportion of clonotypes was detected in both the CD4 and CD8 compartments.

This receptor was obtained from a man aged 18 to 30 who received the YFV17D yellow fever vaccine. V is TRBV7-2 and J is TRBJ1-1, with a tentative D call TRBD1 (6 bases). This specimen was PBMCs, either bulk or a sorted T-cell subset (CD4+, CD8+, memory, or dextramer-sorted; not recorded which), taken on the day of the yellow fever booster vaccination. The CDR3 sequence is CASSSQGITEAFF. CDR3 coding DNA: TGTGCCAGCAGTTCACAGGGTATCACTGAAGCTTTCTTT.